This T cell receptor beta chain was recovered during a study of molecular identifiers for immune sequencing clone quantification. The CDR3 sequence is 13 residues long. The V gene's germline CDR1 is LGHNA and CDR2 YSLEER. V trimming: 3 bases; J trimming: 9 bases; junction bases outside the gene matches: 2. With listed TCR primers and previously described methods, bulk TCR libraries were prepared. TCRdb recomputed calls from the PCR reads with MiXCR, one row per CDR3 protein. This table has about 510,000 distinct CDR3 sequences, roughly 25% appearing once. Using a CD8+CD4-CCR7+CD45RA+ phenotype, naive CD8 T cells were sorted. This clonotype occurred many times.

This TCR came from a human donor in good health. Some libraries in this study had Jurkat cell RNA spiked in. Sequenced: naive CD8+ T cells from blood, with Jurkat cell RNA spiked in. Subset given: FACS-sorted CD8+CD4-CCR7+CD45RA+ naive T cells. The chain joins TRBV4-3 to TRBJ1-5, with 10 bases matching TRBD1. This CDR3 reads CASSQGQGWPQHF. CDR3 coding DNA: TGCGCCAGCAGCCAGGGACAGGGGTGGCCCCAGCATTTT.